This TCR beta chain was recorded in a study of blood T cells in healthy people across ages. Each individual donor underwent a draw of about 9.9 milliliters of peripheral blood. Whenever a sample was processed, at least 7 million PBMCs were isolated. Study results and caveats: As age increased, TCR beta diversity per million T cells fell in a roughly linear fashion. Calculation of diversity from one million T cells yielded estimates considered to be underestimates.

PCR was performed a second time for roughly 7 to 11 cycles using a sample-barcoded 5' primer and a J-beta primer mix. TCRdb reprocessed the 5' RACE reads with MiXCR, giving one entry per CDR3 protein. The sample has roughly 930,000 distinct CDR3 sequences; about 48% are singletons. The germline V gene encodes CDR1 ENHRY and CDR2 SYGVKD. With 10 bases removed from V and 9 bases from J, the gap between germline ends came to 13 bases. This CDR3 has 11 amino acids. As for this clonotype: Its antigen is unidentified.

The J gene is TRBJ2-1, the V gene TRBV10-3, with D possibly being TRBD2 (7 bases). Sample: blood. The clonotype originates from a man aged 25 to 40 in good health. The CDR3 protein is CASKGEGEQFF. CDR3 bases: TGTGCCAGCAAGGGGGAGGGTGAGCAGTTCTTC.